A single sample is the source of the 27 T cell receptor beta chains below, sequenced in a study of human T cells and chemical hapten exposure. Time point in this sample: patch test 1, 2 weeks after DPC sensitization. Treatment in this sample: therapeutic diphenylcyclopropenone sensitization with weekly scalp DPC. From the RACE reads, TCRdb called clonotypes with MiXCR, one entry per CDR3 protein. This sample has about 380,000 distinct CDR3 sequences; 4.8% occur once, and the top ten carry 2% to 2.5%. Sample: whole blood, taken in connection with sensitization to the hapten diphenylcyclopropenone (DPC). These receptors were obtained from a woman between 50 and 59 years old with alopecia areata. Some clones in this sample may be carry-over from other donors' samples.

This clonotype came up a few times. This sequence joins TRBV27 and TRBJ2-7; TRBD2 agrees at 8 bases. Germline assignment: CDR1 MNHEY and CDR2 SMNVEV (reference sequence). Trimming took 7 bases from V and 4 from J; bases not matched to a gene: 12. The CDR3 is 15 residues long. CDR3: CASMRAGGALYEQYF. The CDR3, as DNA: TGTGCCAGCATGAGGGCGGGGGGAGCACTGTACGAGCAGTACTTC.

This clonotype turned up a few times. This chain joins TRBV29-1 and TRBJ2-2; D gene uncertain. CDR3 length: 12 amino acids. V was pared by 6 bases and J by 4 bases, with 9 bases between. CDR1 is SQVTM, CDR2 ANQGSEA, per germline. CDR3 protein: CSVPRPTGELFF. In nucleotides, the CDR3 is TGCAGCGTCCCCCGGCCCACCGGGGAGCTGTTTTTT.

Worth noting for this clonotype: A much larger clone sits a single nucleotide away, making a read error possible. The gene calls are TRBV27 and TRBJ1-2; D remains ambiguous. Germline CDR1 is MNHEY and CDR2 is SMNVEV (reference sequence). CDR3 length: 13 amino acids. CDR3 sequence reads: CASSLNGNFGYTF. CDR3 bases: TGTGCCAGCAGTTTAAACGGAAACTTTGGCTACACCTTC.

To note about this clonotype: At one of its ends the junction is not consistent with the germline gene, which may arise from a read error. The V call is TRBV6-2 or TRBV6-3, the J call TRBJ1-5; TRBD1 is a possible D gene (6 bases). CDR1 is MNHEY, CDR2 SVGEGT, per germline. The CDR3 totals 17 residues. CDR3 DNA: TGTGACAGCAGTTACTCGATTGCAGGGGCAGGGGATCAGCCCCAGCATTTT. Its translation is CDSSYSIAGAGDQPQHF.

This clonotype was counted ten times or more. J is TRBJ2-6 and V is TRBV3-1; 10 positions match TRBD2. CDR3 length: 19 residues. V trimming: 1 base; J trimming: 3 bases; junction bases outside the gene matches: 9. The germline CDR1 and CDR2 sequences are LGHDT and YNNKEL (reference sequence). CDR3 bases: TGTGCCAGCAGCCAAGCACCAAGCGGGGGGGCTCTTGGGGCCAACGTCCTGACTTTC. Protein: CASSQAPSGGALGANVLTF.

This clonotype was seen only a few times. The rearrangement joins TRBV5-1 to TRBJ2-4, with D possibly matching TRBD2 (6 bases). This CDR3 contains 13 residues. The V and J ends lost 5 bases and 8 bases respectively, with 14 bases between them. The V gene's germline CDR1 is SGHRS and CDR2 YFSETQ. Here the CDR3 DNA reads TGCGCCAGCAGGACTAGTAAAGATGACATTCAGTACTTC. The encoded protein is CASRTSKDDIQYF.

This clonotype was counted between two and nine times. The chain recombines TRBV6-1 with TRBJ1-1, with unresolved D. The CDR3 runs to 14 residues. With 7 bases removed from V and 3 bases from J, the gap between germline ends came to 15 bases. Germline CDR1 reads MNHNS; CDR2 reads SASEGT. CDR3 in amino acids: CASTLRDRDTEAFF. CDR3 coding DNA: TGTGCCAGCACCCTAAGGGATAGGGACACTGAAGCTTTCTTT.

This clonotype was counted a few times. This chain links TRBV7-2 with TRBJ2-7, with 10 bases that match TRBD2. Germline V gene data show CDR1 as SGHTA and CDR2 as FQGNSA. V shed 5 bases, J shed 7 bases, and the junction held 5 bases outside the gene matches. This CDR3 contains 13 residues. The DNA of the CDR3 is TGTGCCAGCAGCACGGGACTAGCGAGGGAGCAGTACTTC. Translating it yields CASSTGLAREQYF.

This clonotype occurred a few times. The gene calls are TRBV28 and TRBJ1-2; 8 bases match TRBD1. The germline V gene has CDR1 MDHEN and CDR2 SYDVKM. This CDR3 is built from 14 residues. V lost 6 bases, J lost 4 bases, and 7 bases stayed unmatched. The CDR3 protein is CASRRQGRTYGYTF. CDR3 coding DNA: TGTGCCAGCAGAAGACAGGGGCGCACCTATGGCTACACCTTC.

This sequence joins TRBV27 and TRBJ1-4; 7 bases align to TRBD1. Losses at the gene ends were 3 bases for V and 7 bases for J; bases not matched to a gene: 11. The CDR3 runs to 16 residues. Germline V gene data show CDR1 as MNHEY and CDR2 as SMNVEV (reference sequence). This chain's CDR3 is CASSFLSTGMSEKLFF. The CDR3 DNA is TGTGCCAGCAGTTTCCTCTCGACAGGGATGAGTGAAAAACTGTTTTTT.

The V gene is TRBV14, the J gene TRBJ2-5; TRBD2 aligns across 7 bases. V lost 3 bases and J lost 9; bases outside the gene matches: 4. Germline loops: CDR1 SGHDN, CDR2 FVKESK. The CDR3 is 12 residues long. The CDR3 reads CASSHTGRPQYF. As DNA, the CDR3 is TGTGCCAGCAGCCACACCGGGAGGCCCCAGTACTTC.

This clonotype has only a few counts. The CDR3 region is CASSQDLTQREFNEQYF. The CDR3 DNA follows: TGCGCCAGCAGCCAAGACCTCACCCAGCGGGAGTTCAACGAGCAGTACTTC. The J gene is TRBJ2-7, the V gene TRBV4-3; 8 nucleotides line up with TRBD2. V shed 0 bases and J 5 bases; nucleotides not matched to a gene: 12. The CDR3 extends over 17 amino acids. The germline gives CDR1 LGHNA, CDR2 YSLEER.

This clonotype has at least ten counts. This sequence joins TRBV7-2 and TRBJ1-1; unclear D gene. From germline, CDR1 is SGHTA and CDR2 FQGNSA. CDR3 size: 13 residues. V lost 2 bases to trimming and J lost 0 bases, with 4 bases between them. The CDR3 nucleotides read TGTGCCAGCAGCTTACAGATGAACACTGAAGCTTTCTTT. Protein: CASSLQMNTEAFF.

This clonotype came up many times. CDR3 in DNA: TGTGCCAGCAGTCCCGGCGGAGATACGCAGTATTTT. Its translation is CASSPGGDTQYF. This chain uses TRBV27 with TRBJ2-3; D call uncertain. V lost 5 bases to trimming and J lost 5 bases, with 8 bases between them. The CDR3 has 12 residues. Germline values: CDR1 MNHEY, CDR2 SMNVEV (reference sequence).

In this sample, this clonotype turned up many times. The chain employs TRBV7-8 and TRBJ1-1; 8 nucleotides match TRBD1. CDR1 is SGHVS and CDR2 is FQNEAQ in the germline V gene. The trim removed 5 bases at V and 2 bases at J, leaving 10 bases unmatched. The CDR3 length is 16 residues. The CDR3 region has the DNA TGTGCCAGCAGCCCCTGGCGGGCAGGGGGCAACACTGAAGCTTTCTTT. Protein product: CASSPWRAGGNTEAFF.

This clonotype turned up a few times. The CDR3 bases are TGTGCCAGCAATGGGGGGCGAACTGAAGCTTTCTTT. This codes for CASNGGRTEAFF. The chain couples TRBV2 to TRBJ1-1; TRBD1 might be the D (6 bases). Trimming took off 7 bases at V and 5 bases at J, with 11 bases between the two ends. Germline V gives CDR1 SNHLY, CDR2 FYNNEI. The CDR3 runs 12 residues.

This clonotype was detected many times. The chain carries TRBV29-1 and TRBJ1-1; D call uncertain. The CDR3 extends over 12 amino acids. The germline V gene has CDR1 SQVTM and CDR2 ANQGSEA. V dropped 5 bases and J dropped 0 bases, with 7 bases sitting between them. This chain's CDR3 is CSVLSMNTEAFF. The CDR3 nucleotides read TGCAGCGTTCTCTCCATGAACACTGAAGCTTTCTTT.

This clonotype was recorded at least ten times. The chain is built from TRBV28 and TRBJ1-1; TRBD1 matches at 7 bases. This CDR3 comprises 16 residues. The V and J ends lost 8 bases and 7 bases, in that order; junction bases with no gene match: 19. Looked up from germline, CDR1 is MDHEN and CDR2 is SYDVKM. This CDR3 is CASGALTGAVGGEAFF. CDR3 nucleotide sequence: TGTGCCAGCGGAGCTCTTACAGGGGCAGTTGGAGGTGAAGCTTTCTTT.

The chain couples TRBV4-1 to TRBJ1-2; perhaps TRBD1 as D (5 bases). From germline, CDR1 is MGHRA and CDR2 YSYEKL. The CDR3 length is 17 residues. The V gene lost 3 bases and the J gene lost 2 bases, with 19 bases spanning the gap. CDR3 in DNA: TGCGCCAGCAGCCAGCGCCTACAGGACTCTTTCAACTATGGCTACACCTTC. Its protein is CASSQRLQDSFNYGYTF.

There are a few counts of this clonotype. CDR3 residues: CASSLEGPSNQPQHF. CDR3 nucleotides: TGTGCCAGCAGCTTAGAGGGACCAAGCAATCAGCCCCAGCATTTT. The genes are TRBV7-2 and TRBJ1-5, with D perhaps TRBD1 (5 bases). Germline CDR1 is SGHTA and CDR2 is FQGNSA. The V gene lost 1 base and the J gene lost 1 base, with 8 bases spanning the gap. The CDR3 has 15 amino acids.

This clonotype was found a few times. The chain carries TRBV20-1 and TRBJ2-7; 9 bases match TRBD2. V gave up 1 base and J gave up 6 bases; unmatched junction bases: 10. CDR3 length: 15 amino acids. Germline-derived CDR1 and CDR2 are DFQATT and SNEGSKA (reference sequence). In DNA form, the CDR3 reads TGCAGTGCTAGAGCCGTGGCTAGCGGGATTATCGAGCAGTACTTC. Translation: CSARAVASGIIEQYF.

This clonotype has a count of ten or more. V gene TRBV7-2 combines with J gene TRBJ2-1; 10 bases fit TRBD2. Germline-derived CDR1 and CDR2 are SGHTA and FQGNSA. The CDR3 is 16 amino acids. Trimming removed 3 bases from V and 8 bases from J; junction bases left unmatched: 10. The CDR3 nucleotides read TGTGCCAGCAGCTTTCTAGCGGGAGACCTTTCCGATGAGCAGTTCTTC. As protein: CASSFLAGDLSDEQFF.

The table lists this clonotype with a few counts. V is TRBV12-3 or TRBV12-4 and J is TRBJ2-3; D is possibly TRBD2 (5 bases). The ends were cut back, 7 bases at V and 9 bases at J, with 8 bases in the middle. The length of the CDR3 is 10 residues. DNA of the CDR3: TGTGCCAGCATGGGAGCAACGCAGTATTTT. Translated: CASMGATQYF.

This clonotype came up a few times. This sequence joins TRBV20-1 and TRBJ2-3; TRBD2 aligns across 16 bases. CDR3 length: 15 residues. Per germline, CDR1 DFQATT and CDR2 SNEGSKA (reference sequence). V was clipped by 4 bases and J by 9 bases; unmatched bases: 7. This CDR3 is CSATPGLAGGLTQYF. The CDR3 DNA follows: TGCAGTGCTACCCCGGGACTAGCGGGGGGGCTGACGCAGTATTTT.

At least ten counts were recorded for this clonotype. J is TRBJ2-3 and V is TRBV5-1; TRBD2 matches at 13 bases. V lost 4 bases and J lost 2; bases outside the gene matches: 7. Germline CDR1 is SGHRS and CDR2 is YFSETQ. CDR3 size: 17 residues. The CDR3 DNA sequence: TGCGCCAGCAGCATATCCGGGACTAGCGGGGCCACAGATACGCAGTATTTT. Protein product: CASSISGTSGATDTQYF.

V usage is TRBV5-5 and J usage is TRBJ2-3, with unresolved D. Germline V gives CDR1 SGHKS, CDR2 YYEKEE (reference sequence). The CDR3 runs to 12 residues. Trimming removed 2 bases at V and 5 bases at J, with 6 bases between. The CDR3 protein is CASSFRQDTQYF. The DNA of the CDR3 is TGTGCCAGCAGCTTTCGTCAAGATACGCAGTATTTT.

This clonotype was counted at least ten times. This chain joins TRBV6-5 and TRBJ2-3; D is undetermined. The germline gives CDR1 MNHEY, CDR2 SVGAGI. The CDR3 is made up of 14 amino acids. Trimming removed 3 bases from V and 2 bases from J, with 9 bases in between. The DNA of the CDR3 is TGTGCCAGCAGTTATAGTAGGTTCACAGATACGCAGTATTTT. This sequence encodes CASSYSRFTDTQYF.